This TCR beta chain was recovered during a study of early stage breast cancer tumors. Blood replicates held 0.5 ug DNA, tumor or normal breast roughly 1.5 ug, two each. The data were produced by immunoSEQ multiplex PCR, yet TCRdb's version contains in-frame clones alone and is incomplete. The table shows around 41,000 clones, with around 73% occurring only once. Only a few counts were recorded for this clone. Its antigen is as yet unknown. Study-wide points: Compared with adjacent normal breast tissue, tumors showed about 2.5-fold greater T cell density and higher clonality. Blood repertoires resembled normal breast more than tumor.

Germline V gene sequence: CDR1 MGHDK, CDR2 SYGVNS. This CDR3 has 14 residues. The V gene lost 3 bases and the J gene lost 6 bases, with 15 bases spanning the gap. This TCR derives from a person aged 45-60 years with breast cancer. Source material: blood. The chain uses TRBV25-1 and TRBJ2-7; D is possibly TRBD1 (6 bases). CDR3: CASSDRTGRSEQYF. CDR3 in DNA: TGTGCCAGCAGTGACCGAACAGGGAGAAGCGAGCAGTACTTC.